This T cell receptor beta chain was identified in a study of CD8+CD57+ T cells in acquired aplastic anemia. Genomic DNA, serving as template, underwent TCR beta VDJ and CDR3 profiling. TCRdb itself ran the reads through MiXCR, one entry per CDR3 protein. Of 400,000 to 450,000 distinct CDR3 sequences in the sample, roughly 68% were seen once. This receptor was taken from a human donor in good health, serving as a control. The specimen sequenced was sorted CD4+, CD8+, or CD8+CD57+ T cells (not recorded which) from PBMCs.

The CDR3 DNA reads TGTGCCAGCAGCTTAGCGCTAGCGGGGGAAGAGACGAAGTACTTC. Protein product: CASSLALAGEETKYF. The J gene is TRBJ2-5, the V gene TRBV7-2; TRBD2 matches at 10 bases. V was pared by 0 bases and J by 12 bases, with 10 bases of the junction left unmatched. The length of the CDR3 is 15 residues. The germline V gene has CDR1 SGHTA and CDR2 FQGNSA.